This T cell receptor beta chain was captured in a study of cytomegalovirus exposure and HLA in healthy donors. This clone has a handful of counts. Antigen unknown. Deletions cut 5 bases from V and 3 bases from J, with 19 bases between. This CDR3 is 16 amino acids long. CDR1 and CDR2 from the germline V gene are MNHEY and SMNVEV (reference sequence). General study points: Later work associated 16,951 TCR beta sequences with HLA alleles at 0.05 false discovery rate. An apparent linkage of common viral pathogens to several of the most significant clusters emerged in a later analysis. Earlier analysis found most TCR beta V segments productive about 90% or about 30% of the time.

The PCR used 60 Vbeta and 13 Jbeta primers. Assay used: immunoSEQ multiplex PCR; TCRdb lists only in-frame clones, some missing. Of 130,000 or so clones in the sample, about 9.4% are singletons; the top ten hold approximately 6.4%. The clonotype was recovered from a woman between 35 and 50 years old in good health and CMV-seropositive. The genes are TRBV27 and TRBJ1-1; TRBD1 is a possible D gene (6 bases). Input material: PBMCs. The CDR3 protein is CASSVTQQGGDTEAFF. The CDR3 region has the DNA TGTGCCAGCAGTGTGACTCAACAGGGAGGGGACACTGAAGCTTTCTTT.